This T cell receptor (beta chain) was obtained from a study of OX40 agonist ivuxolimab in advanced cancers. Study-wide results and limits: Doses of 0.1 to 3.0 mg/kg were accompanied by clonal expansion of CD4+ and CD8+ blood T cells by week 6. The study did not work out the antigen specificity of the expanded peripheral T cells. The study found that CD8+ T cells averaged more expanded clones than CD4+.

V shed 5 bases, J shed 7 bases, and the junction held 4 bases outside the gene matches. The length of the CDR3 is 14 residues. Germline values: CDR1 SGHTA, CDR2 FQGNSA. Collection of blood occurred at baseline, at cycle 4 day 1, and at cycle 7 day 1. About this clone itself: The antigen is unknown.

Method: immunoSEQ multiplex PCR; TCRdb's copy keeps in-frame clones and lacks some. The sample lists under 40,000 clones, 75% to 95% seen once, with about 4.5% in the top ten. The chain recombines TRBV7-2 with TRBJ2-1; 11 positions agree with TRBD2. Sequencing used CD4+ or CD8+ T cells sorted from blood, obtained in a trial of the OX40 agonist ivuxolimab. The receptor was isolated from an adult with an advanced solid tumor such as melanoma, head and neck, liver or kidney cancer. This chain's CDR3 is CASSLGTSGNEQFF. The CDR3 DNA sequence: TGTGCCAGCAGCCTCGGGACTAGCGGAAATGAGCAGTTCTTC. The variable domain in full, with the rest retrieved from reference TRBV7-2 and TRBJ2-1, is GAGVSQSPSNKVTEKGKDVELRCDPISGHTALYWYRQSLGQGLEFLIYFQGNSAPDKSGLPSDRFSAERTGGSVSTLTIQRTQQEDSAVYLCASSLGTSGNEQFFGPGTRLTVL.